The 15 T cell receptor beta chains given below trace back to one sample, sequenced in a study of CD8+CD57+ T cells in acquired aplastic anemia. Patients who underwent sequencing had shown CD8+CD57+ cell expansion by flow cytometry. CDR3 and TCR beta VDJ profiling relied on genomic DNA as the template. TCRdb re-analysed the reads in MiXCR, keeping a single row per CDR3 protein. The sample consists of roughly 180,000 distinct CDR3 sequences, approximately 48% of them appearing once. What was sequenced was sorted CD4+, CD8+, or CD8+CD57+ T cells (not recorded which) from PBMCs. The receptors were sampled from a human donor with aplastic anemia.

This clonotype occurred many times. The V gene is TRBV5-6, the J gene TRBJ1-5; D might be TRBD1 (5 bases). This CDR3 is built from 15 residues. Germline CDR1 and CDR2: SGHDT and YYEEEE. V was shortened by 1 base and J by 2 bases, with 10 bases between the two germline ends. CDR3 DNA sequence: TGTGCCAGCAGCTTGAACCAGGGCGGCAATCAGCCCCAGCATTTT. This gives the protein CASSLNQGGNQPQHF.

The chain recombines TRBV7-3 with TRBJ1-1; 7 bases agree with TRBD1. CDR1 is SGHTA, CDR2 FQGTGA, per germline. The CDR3 consists of 14 residues. V shed 5 bases and J 8 bases; nucleotides not matched to a gene: 11. The CDR3 DNA reads TGTGCCAGCAGCCCTGACGGCGGGACAGTAGAAGCTTTCTTT. Protein product: CASSPDGGTVEAFF.

The V gene is TRBV10-3, the J gene TRBJ2-3, with 10 bases matching TRBD2. This CDR3 spans 17 amino acids. Germline assignment: CDR1 ENHRY and CDR2 SYGVKD. Losses at the gene ends were 7 bases for V and 2 bases for J; bases not matched to a gene: 12. CDR3 loop: CAIKQSGGDRATDTQYF. The CDR3 DNA is TGTGCCATCAAGCAAAGCGGGGGGGACAGAGCCACAGATACGCAGTATTTT.

CDR3 sequence (DNA): TGTGCCATCAGTGACAAAGGCTACACCTTC. Translated: CAISDKGYTF. V and J are TRBV10-3 and TRBJ1-2, with no clear D. The CDR3 length is 10 residues. In germline, CDR1 is ENHRY, CDR2 SYGVKD. Trimming pared 3 bases from V and 8 bases from J, leaving 4 bases between.

A few counts support this clonotype. The chain combines TRBV2 with TRBJ2-7, with D perhaps assigned TRBD1 or TRBD2 (7 bases each). V shed 5 bases and J shed 7 bases, with 12 bases lying between them. CDR3 size: 12 residues. Germline CDR1 reads SNHLY; CDR2 reads FYNNEI. CDR3 sequence reads: CASSRQGGEQYF. The CDR3 DNA is TGTGCCAGCAGTAGACAGGGAGGGGAGCAGTACTTC.

The chain is built from TRBV19 and TRBJ1-3; no definite D call. CDR3 length equals 15 residues. Trimming left V 0 bases short and J 0 bases short, with 6 bases between. Germline V gene sequence: CDR1 LNHDA, CDR2 SQIVND (reference sequence). For the CDR3, the DNA is TGTGCCAGTAGTATAGAGGTCTACTCTGGAAACACCATATATTTT. Residues: CASSIEVYSGNTIYF. Supplemented by reference TRBV19 and TRBJ1-3, the full variable domain reads DGGITQSPKYLFRKEGQNVTLSCEQNLNHDAMYWYRQDPGQGLRLIYYSQIVNDFQKGDIAEGYSVSREKKESFPLTVTSAQKNPTAFYLCASSIEVYSGNTIYFGEGSWLTVV.

Details on this clonotype: A much more abundant neighbour one base away suggests this may be a read error. This chain links TRBV12-3 or TRBV12-4 with TRBJ1-2; TRBD1 might be the D (5 bases). The V end lost 1 base, the J end lost 7 bases, and 13 bases lay between the germline ends. The CDR3 is made up of 14 amino acids. This CDR3 reads CASSLGGVCIGYTF. As DNA, the CDR3 is TGTGCCAGCAGTTTAGGGGGGGTGTGCATTGGCTACACCTTC.

V gene TRBV20-1 combines with J gene TRBJ2-7, with a weak D call TRBD2 (6 bases). V was pared by 5 bases and J by 5 bases, with 13 bases between. The length of the CDR3 is 12 residues. From germline, CDR1 is DFQATT and CDR2 SNEGSKA (reference sequence). Here the CDR3 DNA reads TGCAGTGCTCGCGGGGACCTCAACGAGCAGTACTTC. Translated: CSARGDLNEQYF.

This clonotype was found many times. J is TRBJ2-1 and V is TRBV9; D assignment may be TRBD1 or TRBD2 (5 bases each). The ends were cut back, 4 bases at V and 10 bases at J, with 12 bases in the middle. The CDR3 covers 12 residues. Germline V gene lookup returns CDR1 SGDLS and CDR2 YYNGEE. CDR3 loop: CASSPHGTEQFF. In DNA, the CDR3 is TGTGCCAGCAGCCCCCATGGGACCGAGCAGTTCTTC. The complete variable domain, with remaining parts taken from reference TRBV9 and TRBJ2-1, reads DSGVTQTPKHLITATGQRVTLRCSPRSGDLSVYWYQQSLDQGLQFLIQYYNGEERAKGNILERFSAQQFPDLHSELNLSSLELGDSALYFCASSPHGTEQFFGPGTRLTVL.

This chain uses TRBV5-5 with TRBJ1-4; the D is unclear. This CDR3 has 14 amino acids. Germline V gene data show CDR1 as SGHKS and CDR2 as YYEKEE (reference sequence). V lost 5 bases and J 2 bases, leaving 10 bases between the germline ends. The chain's CDR3 is CASRALGTNEKLFF. The CDR3 coding sequence is TGTGCCAGCAGAGCTCTGGGTACTAATGAAAAACTGTTTTTT. The full variable domain, in which reference TRBV5-5 and TRBJ1-4 provide the parts outside the CDR3, is DAGVTQSPTHLIKTRGQQVTLRCSPISGHKSVSWYQQVLGQGPQFIFQYYEKEERGRGNFPDRFSARQFPNYSSELNVNALLLGDSALYLCASRALGTNEKLFFGSGTQLSVL.

This clonotype was picked up many times. The chain employs TRBV5-6 and TRBJ1-1; D remains unclear. Trimming removed 3 bases at V and 5 bases at J, with 17 bases between. CDR3 size: 15 residues. The germline V gene encodes CDR1 SGHDT and CDR2 YYEEEE. In nucleotides, the CDR3 is TGTGCCAGCAGCTCCTACCACCGGAGGGCAACTGAAGCTTTCTTT. It codes for CASSSYHRRATEAFF.

This clonotype was recorded many times. The rearrangement uses TRBV6-1 and TRBJ2-1; no clear D gene. The CDR3 covers 14 residues. Trimming shortened V by 0 bases and J by 7 bases, and 10 bases separated the two germline ends. The V gene's germline CDR1 is MNHNS and CDR2 SASEGT. This CDR3 reads CASSEASLPNEQFF. CDR3 nucleotide sequence: TGTGCCAGCAGTGAAGCCTCCCTACCAAATGAGCAGTTCTTC.

V and J are TRBV29-1 and TRBJ2-1, with D tentatively TRBD1 or TRBD2 (5 bases each). Deletions cut 1 base from V and 2 bases from J, with 9 bases between. The V gene's germline CDR1 is SQVTM and CDR2 ANQGSEA. The CDR3 is 14 residues long. The CDR3 loop is CSVEGQTTYNEQFF. CDR3 DNA: TGCAGCGTTGAAGGACAGACTACCTACAATGAGCAGTTCTTC.

The genes are TRBV10-2 and TRBJ2-1; TRBD2 aligns across 10 bases. Germline V gives CDR1 WSHSY, CDR2 SAAADI. Unmatched junction bases numbered 7, after V lost 4 bases and J lost 7 bases. This CDR3 is 15 amino acids long. The CDR3: CASSGGVAGGNEQFF. DNA of the CDR3: TGCGCCAGCAGTGGAGGGGTAGCGGGGGGTAATGAGCAGTTCTTC.

The CDR3 DNA reads as TGTGCCAGCAGTGGGGTAGCGGGACAGGGGTACCGTGGTAATGAGCAGTTCTTC. It translates to CASSGVAGQGYRGNEQFF. The chain employs TRBV25-1 and TRBJ2-1; the match to TRBD1 covers 10 bases. This CDR3 has 18 amino acids. V was pared by 4 bases and J by 7 bases, with 16 bases of the junction left unmatched. Germline CDR1 MGHDK, CDR2 SYGVNS. The complete variable domain, with remaining parts taken from reference TRBV25-1 and TRBJ2-1, reads EADIYQTPRYLVIGTGKKITLECSQTMGHDKMYWYQQDPGMELHLIHYSYGVNSTEKGDLSSESTVSRIRTEHFPLTLESARPSHTSQYLCASSGVAGQGYRGNEQFFGPGTRLTVL.